This T cell receptor (beta chain) was captured by sequencing in a study of blood T cell repertoires in COVID-19. The table came from immunoSEQ multiplex PCR; TCRdb's copy has only in-frame clones and leaves some out. The table lists about 190,000 clones, roughly nine tenths of them singletons, with 2.1% in the top ten. Trimming shortened V by 6 bases and J by 9 bases, and 12 bases separated the two germline ends. The CDR3 is 13 residues long. V is TRBV12-3 or TRBV12-4 and J is TRBJ1-6; tentatively, D is TRBD1 (5 bases). The sequenced sample was peripheral blood. The TCR comes from a man in his 70s with active or convalescent COVID-19. CDR3 nucleotide sequence: TGTGCCAGCAGCAAAGGACAAAGTTCACCCCTCCACTTT. Amino acids: CASSKGQSSPLHF.